Following are 30 T cell receptor beta chains from one sample sequenced in a study of shared clonotypes between healthy human individuals. Assay used: immunoSEQ multiplex PCR; TCRdb lists only in-frame clones, some missing. This sample yields approximately 500,000 clones, of which 95% to 97% are seen a single time; approximately 0.06% belongs to the top ten. Sequenced input: naive CD4+ T cells sorted from blood. Regarding subset: CD45RA+ positively selected. All receptors come from a woman in her thirties in good health.

The CDR3 loop reads CASSYGRRNTEAFF. The CDR3, as DNA: TGTGCCAGCAGTTACGGACGGAGGAACACTGAAGCTTTCTTT. The chain links TRBV6-5 to TRBJ1-1; D unresolved. The CDR3 sequence is 14 residues long. CDR1 is MNHEY, CDR2 SVGAGI, per germline. Deletions cut 2 bases from V and 1 base from J, with 8 bases between.

The V gene is TRBV7-9, the J gene TRBJ2-7; unclear D gene. V lost 0 bases and J 3 bases, leaving 9 bases between the germline ends. Germline V CDR1 and CDR2: SEHNR, FQNEAQ (reference sequence). The CDR3 runs 14 residues. The CDR3 reads CASSLAAVNYEQYF. The CDR3 bases are TGTGCCAGCAGCTTAGCCGCGGTAAACTACGAGCAGTACTTC.

The V gene is TRBV6-5, the J gene TRBJ2-5, with 7 bases that match TRBD2. In germline, CDR1 is MNHEY, CDR2 SVGAGI. The CDR3 extends over 16 amino acids. The J segment lost 1 base and the V segment lost 0 bases, leaving 5 bases of the junction unmatched. The CDR3 sequence is CASSYSASGAQETQYF. CDR3 coding DNA: TGTGCCAGCAGTTACTCCGCTAGCGGAGCCCAAGAGACCCAGTACTTC.

The chain combines TRBV25-1 with TRBJ2-7; D perhaps matches TRBD1 (6 bases). The CDR3 has 16 residues. V dropped 10 bases and J dropped 0 bases, with 22 bases sitting between them. CDR1 is MGHDK, CDR2 SYGVNS, per germline. The CDR3 coding sequence is TGTGCCAACCCAAGGGGGTTAGCAACTAGCTCCTACGAGCAGTACTTC. Translated, it gives CANPRGLATSSYEQYF.

The genes are TRBV18 and TRBJ2-7, with 7 bases fitting TRBD2. Germline V gene data show CDR1 as KGHSH and CDR2 as LQKENI. The CDR3 is 11 residues long. V lost 4 bases, J lost 12 bases, and 6 bases stayed unmatched. The CDR3 DNA reads TGTGCCAGCTCACGAGAGCGGGACTTGTACTTC. It is translated as CASSRERDLYF. Drawing the rest from reference TRBV18 and TRBJ2-7, the complete variable domain is NAGVMQNPRHLVRRRGQEARLRCSPMKGHSHVYWYRQLPEEGLKFMVYLQKENIIDESGMPKERFSAEFPKEGPSILRIQQVVRGDSAAYFCASSRERDLYFGPGTRLTVT.

This chain links TRBV5-6 with TRBJ2-5; D gene uncertain. The tail of the sequence fits TRBJ2-7 better, so the J call may be wrong. The CDR3 totals 12 residues. Germline CDR1 is SGHDT and CDR2 is YYEEEE. CDR3 nucleotide sequence: TGTGCCAGCAGCTTGGAAATCTACGAGCAGTACTTC. Translating gives CASSLEIYEQYF.

The chain employs TRBV6-5 and TRBJ1-6; no clear D. The CDR3 contains 14 residues. The V gene's germline CDR1 is MNHEY and CDR2 SVGAGI. Trimming left V 2 bases short and J 3 bases short, with 5 bases between. The CDR3 spells CASSYDGYNSPLHF. The CDR3 coding sequence is TGTGCCAGCAGTTACGACGGCTATAATTCACCCCTCCACTTT.

In this sample, this clone turned up once. The chain couples TRBV19 to TRBJ1-1, with 7 bases fitting TRBD1. This CDR3 has 14 amino acids. Germline-derived CDR1 and CDR2 are LNHDA and SQIVND (reference sequence). The trim removed 7 bases at V and 2 bases at J, leaving 7 bases unmatched. CDR3 loop: CASIPTGINTEAFF. The CDR3 bases are TGTGCCAGTATCCCGACAGGGATCAACACTGAAGCTTTCTTT. Using reference TRBV19 and TRBJ1-1 for the parts outside the CDR3, the full variable domain is DGGITQSPKYLFRKEGQNVTLSCEQNLNHDAMYWYRQDPGQGLRLIYYSQIVNDFQKGDIAEGYSVSREKKESFPLTVTSAQKNPTAFYLCASIPTGINTEAFFGQGTRLTVV.

This clone came up once. In DNA, the CDR3 is TGTGCCAGCAGTTTGAGGGAGGGAAGCTCCTACGAGCAGTACTTC. As protein: CASSLREGSSYEQYF. This sequence joins TRBV27 and TRBJ2-7; 7 nucleotides align to TRBD2. The CDR3 has 15 amino acids. The ends lost 3 bases at V and 0 bases at J; junction bases unmatched: 5. In germline, CDR1 is MNHEY, CDR2 SMNVEV (reference sequence).

The V call is TRBV11-3, the J call TRBJ1-1; the D gene is possibly TRBD1 (5 bases). CDR1 and CDR2 (germline): SGHNT, YENEEA. Trimming cost V 2 bases and J 5 bases, with 9 bases left between them. This CDR3 is built from 13 residues. The CDR3 nucleotides are TGTGCCAGCAGCTTATCCGGGGGGACTGAAGCTTTCTTT. Translation: CASSLSGGTEAFF.

The CDR3, as DNA: TGTGCCAGCAGCGTACAAGGACAGTCCTATGGCTACACCTTC. This codes for CASSVQGQSYGYTF. The chain carries TRBV9 and TRBJ1-2, with D perhaps TRBD1 (6 bases). Germline CDR1 and CDR2: SGDLS and YYNGEE. The ends were cut back, 1 base at V and 4 bases at J, with 11 bases in the middle. This CDR3 has 14 residues.

V gene TRBV5-1 combines with J gene TRBJ2-3; perhaps D is TRBD1 or TRBD2 (5 bases each). The V gene lost 7 bases and the J gene lost 4 bases, with 19 bases spanning the gap. This CDR3 is 15 amino acids long. The V gene's germline CDR1 is SGHRS and CDR2 YFSETQ. The CDR3 nucleotides are TGCGCCAGCTATTTTAGTGAGGGGTGGGCAGATACGCAGTATTTT. As protein: CASYFSEGWADTQYF.

This clone appeared a single time. The rearrangement uses TRBV6-1 and TRBJ2-7; perhaps D is TRBD1 or TRBD2 (5 bases each). CDR3 length: 13 amino acids. From germline, CDR1 is MNHNS and CDR2 SASEGT. V gave up 5 bases and J gave up 4 bases, with 12 bases separating them. As DNA, the CDR3 is TGTGCCAGCAGTTCCGGGGCATGGTACGAGCAGTACTTC. Protein sequence: CASSSGAWYEQYF.

V and J are TRBV5-8 and TRBJ1-5; TRBD1 matches 10 bases. CDR1 SGHTS and CDR2 YDEGEE come from the germline V gene. The V and J ends lost 0 bases and 11 bases, in that order; junction bases with no gene match: 5. The CDR3 has 14 amino acids. The CDR3: CASSLGQGASAQHF. CDR3 bases: TGTGCCAGCAGCTTGGGACAGGGGGCTTCGGCCCAGCATTTT.

This clone was seen a single time. The J gene is TRBJ1-3, the V gene TRBV7-9, with D unresolved. The germline V gene encodes CDR1 SEHNR and CDR2 FQNEAQ (reference sequence). The CDR3 contains 13 residues. With 3 bases removed from V and 2 bases from J, the gap between germline ends came to 5 bases. The CDR3 DNA reads TGTGCCAGCAGCTTGCTGACTGGAAACACCATATATTTT. Its protein product is CASSLLTGNTIYF.

The chain has TRBV28 and TRBJ1-3, with D unresolved. Germline V gene sequence: CDR1 MDHEN, CDR2 SYDVKM. Trimming stripped 3 bases from V and 5 bases from J, with 5 bases between. CDR3 length: 12 amino acids. The CDR3 protein is CASSFGRNTIYF. The CDR3 DNA is TGTGCCAGCAGTTTTGGTAGAAACACCATATATTTT.

This chain joins TRBV27 and TRBJ1-4; 9 bases match TRBD1. CDR1 and CDR2 from the germline V gene are MNHEY and SMNVEV (reference sequence). The CDR3 sequence is 12 residues long. V trimming: 6 bases; J trimming: 11 bases; junction bases outside the gene matches: 4. CDR3 coding DNA: TGTGCCAGCAGCCTTGACAGGGGGAAACTGTTTTTT. Amino acids: CASSLDRGKLFF. The variable domain in full, with the rest retrieved from reference TRBV27 and TRBJ1-4, is EAQVTQNPRYLITVTGKKLTVTCSQNMNHEYMSWYRQDPGLGLRQIYYSMNVEVTDKGDVPEGYKVSRKEKRNFPLILESPSPNQTSLYFCASSLDRGKLFFGSGTQLSVL.

V is TRBV19 and J is TRBJ2-6, with D unclear. The CDR3 consists of 14 residues. V gave up 5 bases and J gave up 2 bases, with 7 bases separating them. CDR1 is LNHDA, CDR2 SQIVND, per germline (reference sequence). The CDR3 sequence: CASSGRAGANVLTF. In DNA form, the CDR3 reads TGTGCCAGTAGTGGACGGGCTGGGGCCAACGTCCTGACTTTC.

V usage is TRBV29-1 and J usage is TRBJ2-5; TRBD1 matches 8 bases. The assigned J gene may be wrong: the sequence end matches TRBJ2-7 better. This CDR3 region has 13 residues. Looked up from germline, CDR1 is SQVTM and CDR2 is ANQGSEA. The CDR3 bases are TGCAGCGCAGGACAGGGCGGTTCGTCCGAGCAGTACTTC. Its protein is CSAGQGGSSEQYF.

The CDR3 protein is CASTPPGLAGGQWDEQFF. CDR3 coding DNA: TGTGCCAGCACCCCTCCTGGTCTAGCGGGAGGGCAATGGGATGAGCAGTTCTTC. V usage is TRBV7-2 and J usage is TRBJ2-1, with 12 positions matching TRBD2. Trimming removed 7 bases from V and 8 bases from J; junction bases left unmatched: 18. The germline gives CDR1 SGHTA, CDR2 FQGNSA. CDR3 length: 18 residues.

The rearrangement uses TRBV28 and TRBJ1-1; D may be TRBD1 (5 bases). CDR1 and CDR2 from the germline V gene are MDHEN and SYDVKM. CDR3 length: 15 amino acids. V was trimmed by 5 bases and J by 4 bases, leaving 17 bases between them. The CDR3 loop reads CASSDPSAGRTEAFF. The CDR3 bases are TGTGCCAGCAGTGACCCCAGTGCGGGGCGCACTGAAGCTTTCTTT. Drawing the rest from reference TRBV28 and TRBJ1-1, the complete variable domain is DVKVTQSSRYLVKRTGEKVFLECVQDMDHENMFWYRQDPGLGLRLIYFSYDVKMKEKGDIPEGYSVSREKKERFSLILESASTNQTSMYLCASSDPSAGRTEAFFGQGTRLTVV.

Of note for this clone: The sample carries other DNA sequences with the same CDR3. This chain connects TRBV2 to TRBJ2-3, with D maybe TRBD2 (6 bases). Germline-derived CDR1 and CDR2 are SNHLY and FYNNEI. V lost 4 bases and J lost 2, with 10 bases in between. CDR3 length: 14 amino acids. The CDR3 reads CASSVSGSTDTQYF. As DNA, the CDR3 is TGTGCCAGCAGTGTTAGCGGATCCACAGATACGCAGTATTTT.

The chain employs TRBV7-7 and TRBJ2-7; a weak D match, TRBD2 (6 bases). Trimming removed 2 bases from V and 0 bases from J, with 11 bases in between. Germline V lookup: CDR1 SSHAT, CDR2 FNYEAQ (reference sequence). The CDR3 spans 15 residues. In DNA form, the CDR3 reads TGTGCCAGCAGCTTACGTCTCGGGGGCTCCTACGAGCAGTACTTC. Its translation is CASSLRLGGSYEQYF.

The chain joins TRBV18 to TRBJ2-3; 7 bases map to TRBD2. Germline assignment: CDR1 KGHSH and CDR2 LQKENI. V shed 3 bases and J 1 base; nucleotides not matched to a gene: 4. The CDR3 sequence is 15 residues long. CDR3 residues: CASSPGAGGTDTQYF. The CDR3 nucleotides read TGTGCCAGCTCACCGGGCGCGGGGGGCACAGATACGCAGTATTTT.

CDR3: CASSYMGQGVRNTIYF. The CDR3 bases are TGTGCCAGCAGCTATATGGGACAGGGGGTTCGGAACACCATATATTTT. This rearrangement joins TRBV11-2 to TRBJ1-3; 11 positions agree with TRBD1. CDR1 and CDR2 from the germline V gene are SGHAT and FQNNGV. V shed 4 bases, J shed 7 bases, and the junction held 9 bases outside the gene matches. The CDR3 covers 16 residues.

The J gene is TRBJ2-3, the V gene TRBV29-1; TRBD1 is a possible D gene (6 bases). Germline V gene lookup returns CDR1 SQVTM and CDR2 ANQGSEA. Between the trimmed V and J ends, which lost 8 bases and 1 base, there was a span of 19 bases. The length of the CDR3 is 15 residues. CDR3 sequence: CSTEIQGMGTDTQYF. The CDR3 DNA is TGCAGCACTGAGATCCAGGGGATGGGCACAGATACGCAGTATTTT.

The chain uses TRBV4-1 and TRBJ1-1; D is perhaps TRBD1 (6 bases). V shed 0 bases and J shed 6 bases, with 20 bases lying between them. Germline values: CDR1 MGHRA, CDR2 YSYEKL. The CDR3 is made up of 17 amino acids. The CDR3 bases are TGCGCCAGCAGCCAAGATCTGGGGGGGCTTAGTGCCCCTGAAGCTTTCTTT. It codes for CASSQDLGGLSAPEAFF.

In this sample, this clone turned up a few times. The chain employs TRBV30 and TRBJ1-1, with 9 bases matching TRBD1. The V gene end was trimmed by 3 bases and the J gene end by 5 bases; junction bases not matched to a gene: 7. Germline CDR1 reads GTSNPN; CDR2 reads SVGIG (reference sequence). This CDR3 is 14 amino acids long. This chain's CDR3 is CAWSPGQGWTEAFF. The CDR3 DNA follows: TGTGCCTGGAGCCCGGGACAGGGATGGACTGAAGCTTTCTTT.

This clone is a singleton in its sample. The chain carries TRBV7-8 and TRBJ2-7, with a tentative D call TRBD1 (5 bases). The CDR3 has 14 amino acids. Germline V gives CDR1 SGHVS, CDR2 FQNEAQ. Trimming stripped 5 bases from V and 5 bases from J, with 16 bases between. This chain's CDR3 is CASSQRQPLDEQYF. CDR3 coding DNA: TGTGCCAGCAGCCAGAGACAGCCTTTGGACGAGCAGTACTTC.

Concerning this clone itself: A read error may produce the germline difference seen at one junction end. The genes are TRBV29-1 and TRBJ2-1, with 10 positions matching TRBD1. The CDR3 contains 12 residues. Germline-derived CDR1 and CDR2 are SQVTM and ANQGSEA. DNA of the CDR3: TGCAGCGCTGAAGGACAGGGGGGTGAGCAGTTCTTC. Translated: CSAEGQGGEQFF.